This T cell receptor (beta chain) emerged from a study of T cells after yellow fever vaccination. Overall study: Some fractions had low cell numbers, and these were prepared with SMART-Seq v4 Ultra Low Input.

This CDR3 is 14 amino acids long. With 6 bases removed from V and 5 bases from J, the gap between germline ends came to 16 bases. Germline CDR1 is SGHTA and CDR2 is FQGNSA. TCRdb redid the calling of the 5' RACE reads with MiXCR, one entry per CDR3 protein. The table shows about 150,000 distinct CDR3 sequences, with 5.5% to 7.5% occurring only once. The table lists this clonotype with many counts. Its antigen remains unidentified. Broader study findings: Once the booster was given, most primary-vaccination clones reappeared, at 95% to 97% for CD4 and 88% for CD8. Of the clonotypes, a small share occurred in both CD4 and CD8 compartments. Peak timing came faster in the weaker secondary response, day 5 versus 15.

This TCR was recovered from a man aged 18 to 35 who received the YFV17D yellow fever vaccine. This specimen was CD4+ T cells sorted from PBMCs, taken on the day of the first yellow fever vaccination. This rearrangement joins TRBV7-2 to TRBJ2-5; a possible D gene is TRBD1 (6 bases). The CDR3 reads CASSIQGGAETQYF. In nucleotides, the CDR3 is TGTGCCAGCAGTATACAGGGTGGAGCCGAGACCCAGTACTTC.